The sample holds a few counts of the clone carrying this T cell receptor beta chain. These data are taken from a study of spatial heterogeneity in lung cancer. Time point here: sample taken at primary tumor resection. Patients with untreated early-stage non-small cell lung cancer, numbering around 71, were the donors. Unique molecular identifiers tagged every individual TCR cDNA molecule. TCRdb fed the 5' RACE reads into MiXCR, producing one record per CDR3 protein. The data contain some 20,000 distinct CDR3 sequences, 3.3% of them singletons. The TCR was taken from a female donor with early-stage non-small cell lung cancer. The material sequenced was PBMCs, taken at surgery.

DNA of the CDR3: TGTGCCAGCAGTCCCCGGAGGGGTGATGAAAAACTGTTTTTT. Translating it yields CASSPRRGDEKLFF. J is TRBJ1-4 and V is TRBV27, with TRBD1 as a possible D gene (5 bases). CDR1 and CDR2 (germline): MNHEY, SMNVEV (reference sequence). Deletions cut 5 bases from V and 6 bases from J, with 13 bases between. The CDR3 is 14 amino acids.